What follows describes a single T cell receptor beta chain. Amplification used 60 Vbeta primers and 13 Jbeta primers. Original analysis: Around 10 million shared chains were among around 80 million unique TCR beta chains counted in a later analysis. Profiled with immunoSEQ multiplex PCR; TCRdb holds only in-frame clones, not every one. V and J calls and clone size are copied from that table; D and trimming were computed from the DNA. The sample comprises 130,000 to 150,000 clones, roughly 80% of which are singletons, and 6.5% to 7% rests with the top ten. Nominally healthy donors were sampled, though unrecorded immune exposures were likely. The sample originates from a study of cytomegalovirus exposure and HLA in healthy donors. The CDR3 is 13 amino acids. CDR1 is MNHEY and CDR2 is SVGAGI in the germline V gene. Trimming stripped 2 bases from V and 3 bases from J, with 4 bases between.

The chain couples TRBV6-5 to TRBJ2-2; no clear D. What was sequenced was PBMCs. This clonotype was sampled from a middle-aged man in good health and CMV-seropositive. CDR3 DNA: TGTGCCAGCAGTTACCAGGACACCGGGGAGCTGTTTTTT. This codes for CASSYQDTGELFF.